This is a list of T cell receptor beta chains from one sample in a study of T cells after yellow fever vaccination. TCRdb re-called the 5' RACE reads with MiXCR, one entry per CDR3 protein. The table lists fewer than 450,000 distinct CDR3 sequences, around 10% of them singletons. The material sequenced was PBMCs, taken on the day of the first yellow fever vaccination. Receptor source: a man younger than 30 who received the YFV17D yellow fever vaccine. CDR3s include the opening cysteine and the closing phenylalanine or tryptophan. A D gene is named only where the DNA matches it firmly. Some rows mark clone size as missing; the rest say once, few, many or name a class of expanded clone.

J | size | D | V | CDR3 | DNA
TRBJ2-1 | NA | TRBD1 | TRBV12-5 | CASGLRQGPRSSEQFF | TGTGCTAGTGGTTTACGACAGGGGCCCCGATCGAGTGAGCAGTTCTTC
TRBJ1-6 | few | NA | TRBV4-3 | CASSLVTTDNSPLHF | TGCGCCAGCAGCCTAGTTACGACAGATAATTCACCCCTCCACTTT
TRBJ1-1 | NA | NA | TRBV20-1 | CSARPLQGETEAFF | TGCAGTGCTAGACCATTACAGGGAGAAACGGAAGCTTTCTTT
TRBJ1-4 | NA | NA | TRBV12-3/TRBV12-4 | CASSRPGHESGKLFF | TGTGCCAGCAGCCGACCGGGACACGAGTCGGGAAAACTGTTTTTT
TRBJ2-7 | few | TRBD2 | TRBV14 | CASSPPGLPFWEQYF | TGTGCCAGCAGCCCCCCGGGACTACCCTTTTGGGAGCAGTACTTC
TRBJ2-4 | many | TRBD1 | TRBV7-9 | CASSHQTGANRNIQYF | TGTGCCAGCAGTCATCAAACAGGGGCCAACAGAAACATTCAGTACTTC
TRBJ1-3 | NA | NA | TRBV29-1 | CSVGRENGNTIYF | TGCAGCGTCGGCAGGGAGAATGGAAACACCATATATTTT
TRBJ1-6 | NA | TRBD1 | TRBV7-8 | CASSLSGTGDSPLHF | TGTGCCAGCAGCTTATCCGGGACAGGGGACTCACCCCTCCACTTT
TRBJ2-3 | few | NA | TRBV5-1 | CASSSRGAVDTQYF | TGCGCCAGCAGCTCCCGGGGGGCGGTAGATACGCAGTATTTT
TRBJ2-1 | many | NA | TRBV6-1 | CASSPLPSAFAYNEQFF | TGTGCCAGCAGCCCACTTCCTAGCGCCTTCGCCTACAATGAGCAGTTCTTC
TRBJ2-5 | few | TRBD1 | TRBV5-1 | CASSASDRGEETQYF | TGCGCCAGCAGCGCCTCAGACAGGGGGGAAGAGACCCAGTACTTC
TRBJ1-1 | NA | TRBD1 | TRBV15 | CATSTRQGYTEAFF | TGTGCCACCAGCACCAGACAGGGTTACACTGAAGCTTTCTTT
TRBJ1-5 | many | NA | TRBV12-3/TRBV12-4 | CASSLGWVSQPQHF | TGTGCCAGCAGTTTAGGGTGGGTCAGCCAGCCCCAGCATTTT
TRBJ2-3 | NA | NA | TRBV7-2 | CASSSIAWGPTDTQYF | TGTGCCAGCAGCTCAATTGCCTGGGGGCCCACAGATACGCAGTATTTT
TRBJ1-1 | few | TRBD1 | TRBV5-1 | CASSLRLGQLVEAFF | TGCGCCAGCAGCCTAAGGTTGGGACAGTTAGTTGAAGCTTTCTTT
TRBJ2-1 | once | TRBD1 | TRBV5-1 | CASSIGTGGANEQFF | TGCGCCAGCAGCATCGGGACAGGGGGAGCCAATGAGCAGTTCTTC
TRBJ2-4 | many | NA | TRBV12-3/TRBV12-4 | CASSGQLAKNIQYF | TGTGCCAGCAGTGGACAGCTAGCCAAAAACATTCAGTACTTC
TRBJ2-5 | once | TRBD2 | TRBV9 | CASSVVRGGRETQYF | TGTGCCAGCAGCGTAGTGCGGGGGGGCAGAGAGACCCAGTACTTC
TRBJ2-2 | NA | TRBD2 | TRBV2 | CASSWTSGGAHGELFF | TGTGCCAGCAGTTGGACTAGCGGGGGGGCCCACGGGGAGCTGTTTTTT
TRBJ2-5 | NA | NA | TRBV2 | CASRGDQETQYF | TGTGCCAGCAGGGGAGACCAAGAGACCCAGTACTTC
TRBJ1-6 | NA | NA | TRBV13 | CASSHPGSYNSPLHF | TGTGCCAGCAGCCACCCGGGATCCTATAATTCACCCCTCCACTTT
TRBJ2-1 | few | NA | TRBV3-1 | CASSQESLPFNEQFF | TGTGCCAGCAGCCAAGAAAGTCTGCCGTTCAATGAGCAGTTCTTC
TRBJ2-1 | few | TRBD2 | TRBV5-1 | CASKGAGGSSYNEQFF | TGCGCCAGCAAAGGAGCGGGGGGGAGCTCCTACAATGAGCAGTTCTTC
TRBJ2-5 | NA | TRBD1 | TRBV6-5 | CASSSLTGGQETQYF | TGTGCCAGCAGTTCACTGACAGGGGGGCAAGAGACCCAGTACTTC
TRBJ1-4 | NA | TRBD1 | TRBV7-6 | CASSRGPGQNEKLFF | TGTGCCAGCAGCCGAGGACCGGGACAGAATGAAAAACTGTTTTTT
TRBJ2-3 | NA | NA | TRBV4-3 | CASSQDYVTSTDTQYF | TGCGCCAGCAGCCAAGATTACGTGACTAGCACAGATACGCAGTATTTT
TRBJ2-7 | few | TRBD1 | TRBV30 | CAWSVTGTGLQQYF | TGTGCCTGGAGTGTAACCGGGACAGGGTTGCAGCAGTACTTC
TRBJ2-2 | few | NA | TRBV5-5 | CASSMAVGARTGELFF | TGTGCCAGCTCTATGGCGGTGGGGGCGCGCACCGGGGAGCTGTTTTTT